This TCR beta chain derives from a study of T cells after yellow fever vaccination. Study-level background: Fractions low in cell number were prepared with SMART-Seq v4 Ultra Low Input. General observations from the study: Subsequent to the booster, the majority of primary-vaccination clones reappeared (roughly 95% CD4, 88% CD8). The bulk population could contribute abundant contaminating clonotypes to FACS-sorted repertoires.

This clonotype was seen at least ten times. The antigen is undetermined. The CDR3 covers 17 residues. Germline V gives CDR1 SGHRS, CDR2 YFSETQ. The trim removed 4 bases at V and 1 base at J, leaving 11 bases unmatched. In making TCR cDNA, 5'RACE template switching added a universal primer site and UMIs to it. Using its own MiXCR run on the 5' RACE reads, TCRdb lists one record per CDR3 protein. Of 300,000 or so distinct CDR3 sequences detected, 3% to 4.5% appear once; the ten largest clones hold roughly a quarter. The chain has TRBV5-1 and TRBJ1-1, with 9 nucleotides matching TRBD1. This TCR was recovered from a man younger than 30 who received the YFV17D yellow fever vaccine. The sequencing used PBMCs, collected 5 days after the yellow fever booster vaccination. CDR3 bases: TGCGCCAGCAGCAGGTCTCGGACAGGGGCACAGAACACTGAAGCTTTCTTT. Its protein product is CASSRSRTGAQNTEAFF.